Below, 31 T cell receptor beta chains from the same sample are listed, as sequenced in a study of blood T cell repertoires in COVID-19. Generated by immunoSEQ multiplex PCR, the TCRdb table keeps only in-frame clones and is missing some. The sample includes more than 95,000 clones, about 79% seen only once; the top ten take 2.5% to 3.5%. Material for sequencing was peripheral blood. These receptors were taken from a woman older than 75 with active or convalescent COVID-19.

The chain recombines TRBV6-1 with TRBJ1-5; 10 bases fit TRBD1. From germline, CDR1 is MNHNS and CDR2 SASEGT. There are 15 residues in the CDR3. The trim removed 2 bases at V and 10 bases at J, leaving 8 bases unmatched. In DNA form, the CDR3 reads TGTGCCAGCAGTGAATCCTGGACAGGGGGATATCCCCAGCATTTT. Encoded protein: CASSESWTGGYPQHF.

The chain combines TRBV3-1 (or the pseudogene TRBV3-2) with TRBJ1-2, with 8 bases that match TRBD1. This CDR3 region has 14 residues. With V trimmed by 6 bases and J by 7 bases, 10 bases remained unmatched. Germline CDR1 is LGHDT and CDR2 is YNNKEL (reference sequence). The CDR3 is CASRPTGDSGGYTF. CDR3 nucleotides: TGTGCCAGCAGGCCGACAGGGGATTCGGGTGGCTACACCTTC.

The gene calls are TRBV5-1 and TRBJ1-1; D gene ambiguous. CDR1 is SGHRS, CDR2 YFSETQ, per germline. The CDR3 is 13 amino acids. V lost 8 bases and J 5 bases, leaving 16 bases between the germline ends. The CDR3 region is CASRGERWTEAFF. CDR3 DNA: TGCGCCAGTCGGGGAGAAAGGTGGACTGAAGCTTTCTTT. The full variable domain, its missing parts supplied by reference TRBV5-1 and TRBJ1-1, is KAGVTQTPRYLIKTRGQQVTLSCSPISGHRSVSWYQQTPGQGLQFLFEYFSETQRNKGNFPGRFSGRQFSNSRSEMNVSTLELGDSALYLCASRGERWTEAFFGQGTRLTVV.

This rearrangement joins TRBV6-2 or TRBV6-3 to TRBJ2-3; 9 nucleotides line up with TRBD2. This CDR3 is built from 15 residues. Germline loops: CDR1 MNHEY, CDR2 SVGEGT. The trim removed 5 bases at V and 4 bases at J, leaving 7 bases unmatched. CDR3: CASSRAGGRADTQYF. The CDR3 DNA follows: TGTGCCAGCAGTCGGGCTGGCGGGAGGGCAGATACGCAGTATTTT.

The CDR3 protein is CASSSGQGGGEKLFF. The CDR3, as DNA: TGTGCCAGCAGCTCCGGACAGGGGGGAGGTGAAAAACTGTTTTTT. This chain uses TRBV5-6 with TRBJ1-4, with 10 bases matching TRBD1. This CDR3 contains 15 residues. Germline V lookup: CDR1 SGHDT, CDR2 YYEEEE. Unmatched junction bases numbered 6, after V lost 3 bases and J lost 7 bases.

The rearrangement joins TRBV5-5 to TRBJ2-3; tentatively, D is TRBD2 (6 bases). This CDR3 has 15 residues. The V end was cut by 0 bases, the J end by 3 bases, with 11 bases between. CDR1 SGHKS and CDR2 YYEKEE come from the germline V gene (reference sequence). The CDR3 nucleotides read TGTGCCAGCAGCTTGGGGACTACCCATACAGATACGCAGTATTTT. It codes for CASSLGTTHTDTQYF.

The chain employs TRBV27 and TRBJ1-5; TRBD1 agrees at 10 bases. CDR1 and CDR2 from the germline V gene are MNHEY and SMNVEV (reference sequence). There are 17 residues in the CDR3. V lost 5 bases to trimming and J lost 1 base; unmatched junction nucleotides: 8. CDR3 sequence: CASSPDRGLFSNQPQHF. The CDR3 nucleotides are TGTGCCAGCAGTCCCGACAGGGGGCTTTTCAGCAATCAGCCCCAGCATTTT.

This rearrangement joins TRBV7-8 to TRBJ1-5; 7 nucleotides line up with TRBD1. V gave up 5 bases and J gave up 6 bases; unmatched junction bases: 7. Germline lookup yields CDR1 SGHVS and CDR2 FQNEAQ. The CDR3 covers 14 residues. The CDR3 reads CASSVDRDSQPQHF. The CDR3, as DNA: TGTGCCAGCAGCGTCGACAGGGACAGTCAGCCCCAGCATTTT.

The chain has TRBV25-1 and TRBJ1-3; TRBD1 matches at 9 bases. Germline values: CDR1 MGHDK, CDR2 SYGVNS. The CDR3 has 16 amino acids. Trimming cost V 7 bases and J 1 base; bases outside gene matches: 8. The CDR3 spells CASTTAGTGSGNTIYF. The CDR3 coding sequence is TGTGCCAGCACCACAGCCGGGACAGGGTCTGGAAACACCATATATTTT. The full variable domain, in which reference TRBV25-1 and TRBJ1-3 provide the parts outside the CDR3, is EADIYQTPRYLVIGTGKKITLECSQTMGHDKMYWYQQDPGMELHLIHYSYGVNSTEKGDLSSESTVSRIRTEHFPLTLESARPSHTSQYLCASTTAGTGSGNTIYFGEGSWLTVV.

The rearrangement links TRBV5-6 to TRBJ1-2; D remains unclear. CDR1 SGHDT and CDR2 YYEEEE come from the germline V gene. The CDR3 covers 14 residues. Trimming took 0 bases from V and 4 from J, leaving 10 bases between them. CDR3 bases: TGTGCCAGCAGCTTGGCGAAAAGCCCCTATGGCTACACCTTC. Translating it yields CASSLAKSPYGYTF.

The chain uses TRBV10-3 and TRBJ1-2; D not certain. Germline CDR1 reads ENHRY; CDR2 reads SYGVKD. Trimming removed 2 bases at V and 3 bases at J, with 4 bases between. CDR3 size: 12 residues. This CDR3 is CAISEPDYGYTF. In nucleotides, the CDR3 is TGTGCCATCAGTGAGCCGGACTATGGCTACACCTTC.

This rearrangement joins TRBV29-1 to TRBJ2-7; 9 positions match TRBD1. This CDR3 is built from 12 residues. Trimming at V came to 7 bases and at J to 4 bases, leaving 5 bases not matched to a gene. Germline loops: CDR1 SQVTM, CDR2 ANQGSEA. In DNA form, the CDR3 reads TGCAGCGCAGGACAGGGGAGGTACGAGCAGTACTTC. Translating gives CSAGQGRYEQYF.

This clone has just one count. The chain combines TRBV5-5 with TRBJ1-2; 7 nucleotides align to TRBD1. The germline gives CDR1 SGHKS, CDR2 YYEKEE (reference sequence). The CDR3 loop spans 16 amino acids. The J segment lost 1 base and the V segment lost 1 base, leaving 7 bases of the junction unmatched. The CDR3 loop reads CASSLSTGAYNYGYTF. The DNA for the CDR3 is TGTGCCAGCAGCTTGTCTACAGGGGCCTATAACTATGGCTACACCTTC. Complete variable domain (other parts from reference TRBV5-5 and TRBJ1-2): DAGVTQSPTHLIKTRGQQVTLRCSPISGHKSVSWYQQVLGQGPQFIFQYYEKEERGRGNFPDRFSARQFPNYSSELNVNALLLGDSALYLCASSLSTGAYNYGYTFGSGTRLTVV.

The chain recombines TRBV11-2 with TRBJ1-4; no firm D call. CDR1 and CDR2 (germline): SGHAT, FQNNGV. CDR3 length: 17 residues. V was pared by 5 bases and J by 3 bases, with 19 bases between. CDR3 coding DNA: TGTGCCAGCAGCGTAGGAAAGGCTGCCAGGTCTAATGAAAAACTGTTTTTT. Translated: CASSVGKAARSNEKLFF.

The CDR3 sequence: CAISESSTDSSYEQYF. In DNA, the CDR3 is TGTGCCATCAGTGAGTCTTCGACGGACAGCTCCTACGAGCAGTACTTC. This rearrangement joins TRBV10-3 to TRBJ2-7; tentatively, D is TRBD1 (6 bases). V was cut by 0 bases and J by 0 bases, with 12 bases left in between. CDR3 length: 16 residues. Germline V gene sequence: CDR1 ENHRY, CDR2 SYGVKD.

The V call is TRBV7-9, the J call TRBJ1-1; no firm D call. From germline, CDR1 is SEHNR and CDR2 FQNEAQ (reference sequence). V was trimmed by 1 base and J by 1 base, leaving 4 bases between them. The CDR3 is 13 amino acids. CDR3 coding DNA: TGTGCCAGCAGCTTAGATAAGAACACTGAAGCTTTCTTT. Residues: CASSLDKNTEAFF. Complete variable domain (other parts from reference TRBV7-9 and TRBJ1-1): DTGVSQNPRHKITKRGQNVTFRCDPISEHNRLYWYRQTLGQGPEFLTYFQNEAQLEKSRLLSDRFSAERPKGSFSTLEIQRTEQGDSAMYLCASSLDKNTEAFFGQGTRLTVV.

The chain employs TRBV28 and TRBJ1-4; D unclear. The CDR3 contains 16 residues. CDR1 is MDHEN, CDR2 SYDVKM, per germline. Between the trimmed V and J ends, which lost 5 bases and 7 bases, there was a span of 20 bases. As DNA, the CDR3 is TGTGCCAGCAGTCGAACAATGTTGTCTGATGGTGAAAAACTGTTTTTT. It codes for CASSRTMLSDGEKLFF.

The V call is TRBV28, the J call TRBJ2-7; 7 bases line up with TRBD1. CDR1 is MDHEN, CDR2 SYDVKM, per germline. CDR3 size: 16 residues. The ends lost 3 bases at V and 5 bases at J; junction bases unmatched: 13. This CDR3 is CASSFGSDRQQHEQYF. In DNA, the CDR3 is TGTGCCAGCAGTTTTGGGTCGGACAGGCAGCAGCACGAGCAGTACTTC. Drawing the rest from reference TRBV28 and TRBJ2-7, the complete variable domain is DVKVTQSSRYLVKRTGEKVFLECVQDMDHENMFWYRQDPGLGLRLIYFSYDVKMKEKGDIPEGYSVSREKKERFSLILESASTNQTSMYLCASSFGSDRQQHEQYFGPGTRLTVT.

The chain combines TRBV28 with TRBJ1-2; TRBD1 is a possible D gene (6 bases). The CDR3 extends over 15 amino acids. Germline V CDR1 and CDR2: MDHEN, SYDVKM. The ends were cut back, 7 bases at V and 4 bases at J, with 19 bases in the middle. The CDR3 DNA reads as TGTGCCAGCACTCCTGTCCGGGACATACTCTATGGCTACACCTTC. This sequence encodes CASTPVRDILYGYTF.

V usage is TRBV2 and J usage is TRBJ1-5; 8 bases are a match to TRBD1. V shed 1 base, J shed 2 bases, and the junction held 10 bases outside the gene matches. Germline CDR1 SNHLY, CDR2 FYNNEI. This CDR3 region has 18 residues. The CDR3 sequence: CASSEGPRTGLGNQPQHF. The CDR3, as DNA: TGTGCCAGCAGTGAAGGTCCTCGGACAGGGCTGGGCAATCAGCCCCAGCATTTT.

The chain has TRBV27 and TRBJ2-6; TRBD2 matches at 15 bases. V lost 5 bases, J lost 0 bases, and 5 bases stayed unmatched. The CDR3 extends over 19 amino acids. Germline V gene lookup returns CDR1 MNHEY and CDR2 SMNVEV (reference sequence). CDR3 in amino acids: CASSHRTSGRASGANVLTF. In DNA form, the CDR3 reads TGTGCCAGCAGTCACCGGACTAGCGGGAGGGCCTCTGGGGCCAACGTCCTGACTTTC.

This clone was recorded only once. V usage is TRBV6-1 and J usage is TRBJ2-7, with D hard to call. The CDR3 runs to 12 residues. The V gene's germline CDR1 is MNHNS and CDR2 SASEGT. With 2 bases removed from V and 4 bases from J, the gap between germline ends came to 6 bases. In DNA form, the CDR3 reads TGTGCCAGCAGTGAACCAGATTACGAGCAGTACTTC. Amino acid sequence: CASSEPDYEQYF.

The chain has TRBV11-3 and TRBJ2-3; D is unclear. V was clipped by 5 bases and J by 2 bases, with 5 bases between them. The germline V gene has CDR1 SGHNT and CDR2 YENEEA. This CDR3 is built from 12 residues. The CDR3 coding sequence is TGTGCCAGCAGCGCGAACACAGATACGCAGTATTTT. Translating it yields CASSANTDTQYF. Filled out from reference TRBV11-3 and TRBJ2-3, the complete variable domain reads EAGVVQSPRYKIIEKKQPVAFWCNPISGHNTLYWYLQNLGQGPELLIRYENEEAVDDSQLPKDRFSAERLKGVDSTLKIQPAELGDSAVYLCASSANTDTQYFGPGTRLTVL.

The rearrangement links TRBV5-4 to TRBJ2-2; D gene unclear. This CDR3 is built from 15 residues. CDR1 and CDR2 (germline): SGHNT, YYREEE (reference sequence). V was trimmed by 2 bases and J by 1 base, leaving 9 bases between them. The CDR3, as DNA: TGTGCCAGCAGCTTTTTCGACTTGAACACCGGGGAGCTGTTTTTT. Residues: CASSFFDLNTGELFF. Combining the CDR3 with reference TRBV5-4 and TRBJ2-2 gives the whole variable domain ETGVTQSPTHLIKTRGQQVTLRCSSQSGHNTVSWYQQALGQGPQFIFQYYREEENGRGNFPPRFSGLQFPNYSSELNVNALELDDSALYLCASSFFDLNTGELFFGEGSRLTVL.

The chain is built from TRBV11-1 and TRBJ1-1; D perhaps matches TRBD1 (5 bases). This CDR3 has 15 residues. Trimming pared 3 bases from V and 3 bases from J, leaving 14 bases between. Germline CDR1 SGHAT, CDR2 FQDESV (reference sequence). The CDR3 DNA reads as TGTGCCAGCAGCTTTTGGATAGGGGCCGACACTGAAGCTTTCTTT. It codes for CASSFWIGADTEAFF.

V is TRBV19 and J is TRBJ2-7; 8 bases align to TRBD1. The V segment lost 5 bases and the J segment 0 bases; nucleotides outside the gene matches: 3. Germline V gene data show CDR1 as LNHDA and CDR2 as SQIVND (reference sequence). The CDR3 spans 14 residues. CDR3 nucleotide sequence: TGTGCCAGTAGTGACAGGGGCGACTCCTACGAGCAGTACTTC. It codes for CASSDRGDSYEQYF.

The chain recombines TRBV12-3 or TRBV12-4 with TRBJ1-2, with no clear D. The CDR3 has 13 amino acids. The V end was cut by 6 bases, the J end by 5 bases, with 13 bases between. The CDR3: CASSPSGGYGYTF. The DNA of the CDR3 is TGTGCCAGCAGCCCGTCGGGCGGGTATGGCTACACCTTC.

The CDR3 is CASSENPDYGYTF. The CDR3 DNA reads as TGTGCCAGCAGTGAAAACCCAGACTATGGCTACACCTTC. The rearrangement joins TRBV6-1 to TRBJ1-2, with D unclear. The germline V gene has CDR1 MNHNS and CDR2 SASEGT. Trimming shortened V by 2 bases and J by 3 bases, and 7 bases separated the two germline ends. There are 13 residues in the CDR3.

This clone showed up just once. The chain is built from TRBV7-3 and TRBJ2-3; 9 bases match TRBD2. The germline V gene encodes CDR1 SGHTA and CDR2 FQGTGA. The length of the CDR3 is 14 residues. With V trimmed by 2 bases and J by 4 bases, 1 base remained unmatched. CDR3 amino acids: CASSLAGGADTQYF. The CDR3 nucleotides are TGTGCCAGCAGCTTAGCGGGAGGGGCAGATACGCAGTATTTT. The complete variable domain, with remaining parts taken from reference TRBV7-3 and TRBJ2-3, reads GAGVSQTPSNKVTEKGKYVELRCDPISGHTALYWYRQSLGQGPEFLIYFQGTGAADDSGLPNDRFFAVRPEGSVSTLKIQRTERGDSAVYLCASSLAGGADTQYFGPGTRLTVL.

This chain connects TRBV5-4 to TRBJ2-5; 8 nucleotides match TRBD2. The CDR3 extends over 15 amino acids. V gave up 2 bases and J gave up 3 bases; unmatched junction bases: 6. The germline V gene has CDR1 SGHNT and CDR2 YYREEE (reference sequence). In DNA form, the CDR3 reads TGTGCCAGCAGCTTAACATCGGGGGGGAAAGAGACCCAGTACTTC. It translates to CASSLTSGGKETQYF. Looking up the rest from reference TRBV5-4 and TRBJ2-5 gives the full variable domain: ETGVTQSPTHLIKTRGQQVTLRCSSQSGHNTVSWYQQALGQGPQFIFQYYREEENGRGNFPPRFSGLQFPNYSSELNVNALELDDSALYLCASSLTSGGKETQYFGPGTRLLVL.

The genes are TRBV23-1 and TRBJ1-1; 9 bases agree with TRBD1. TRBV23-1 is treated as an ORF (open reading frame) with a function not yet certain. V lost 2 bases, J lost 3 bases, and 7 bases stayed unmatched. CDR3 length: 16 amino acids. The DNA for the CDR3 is TGCGCCAGCAGTCAAATGCGACAGGGGGAGGACACTGAAGCTTTCTTT. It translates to CASSQMRQGEDTEAFF.